Each of the 27 T cell receptor beta chains below was sequenced from the same sample in a study of CD8 T cells in Susac syndrome (dated by TCRdb to between 2018 and 2020). Library creation used the immunoSEQ multiplex PCR assay. RNA was extracted using the RNeasy kit, and about 0.45 to 1 ug of the RNA was reverse transcribed with random hexamers. The public reads were quality trimmed at Q25 with fastp and then assembled into clones with MiXCR by TCRdb, keeping productive beta chains. Entries that share a CDR3 protein sequence are merged under the most common genes and DNA. The sample profile shows 250,000 to 300,000 distinct CDR3 sequences; 75% to 90% of them were found once. The ten largest clones take up around 0.18% of the sample. Sequencing input: CD8+ T cells from PBMCs. All receptors derive from a human donor with multiple sclerosis.

V usage is TRBV6-2 or TRBV6-3 and J usage is TRBJ2-3, with TRBD2 matching over 11 bases. CDR3 size: 21 residues. V lost 1 base to trimming and J lost 2 bases; unmatched junction nucleotides: 17. The germline V gene encodes CDR1 MNHEY and CDR2 SVGEGT. CDR3 protein: CASSYLVAGGPTHTYTDTQYF. CDR3 bases: TGTGCCAGCAGTTACTTAGTAGCGGGGGGGCCTACCCATACTTACACAGATACGCAGTATTTT.

The J gene is TRBJ1-2, the V gene TRBV30; D is uncertain. Trimming pared 1 base from V and 1 base from J, leaving 10 bases between. The CDR3 covers 14 residues. CDR1 is GTSNPN, CDR2 SVGIG, per germline (reference sequence). The CDR3 DNA reads TGTGCCTGGAGTGGTCCGACAAATAACTATGGCTACACCTTC. Its translation is CAWSGPTNNYGYTF.

V and J are TRBV20-1 and TRBJ1-2, with 9 bases that match TRBD1. This CDR3 has 14 residues. V shed 6 bases, J shed 4 bases, and the junction held 9 bases outside the gene matches. In germline, CDR1 is DFQATT, CDR2 SNEGSKA (reference sequence). The CDR3 DNA sequence: TGCAGTGCGTACGATGGACAGGGGATCTATGGCTACACCTTC. Its protein product is CSAYDGQGIYGYTF.

The gene calls are TRBV9 and TRBJ2-7; 10 nucleotides line up with TRBD1. The V segment lost 9 bases and the J segment 4 bases; nucleotides outside the gene matches: 1. The germline V gene has CDR1 SGDLS and CDR2 YYNGEE. The CDR3 length is 11 residues. CDR3 nucleotide sequence: TGTGCCACGGACAGGGGGTACGAGCAGTACTTC. This sequence encodes CATDRGYEQYF.

The rearrangement links TRBV20-1 to TRBJ2-7, with D perhaps being TRBD1 or TRBD2 (5 bases each). The CDR3 extends over 15 amino acids. CDR1 is DFQATT, CDR2 SNEGSKA, per germline (reference sequence). V gave up 3 bases and J gave up 5 bases, with 20 bases separating them. The DNA of the CDR3 is TGCAGTGCTAGGTCCTCTCGAGAGGGGATACACGAGCAGTACTTC. Translating it yields CSARSSREGIHEQYF.

The CDR3 DNA reads TGCAGTGCTAGAGGGCCGGCGCGTGGCACCGGGGAGCTGTTTTTT. Its protein is CSARGPARGTGELFF. The chain is built from TRBV20-1 and TRBJ2-2; no clear D. Trimming left V 1 base short and J 4 bases short, with 13 bases between. Germline values: CDR1 DFQATT, CDR2 SNEGSKA (reference sequence). The CDR3 spans 15 residues.

This rearrangement joins TRBV28 to TRBJ2-1, with unresolved D. Germline V gene sequence: CDR1 MDHEN, CDR2 SYDVKM. The CDR3 covers 13 residues. With 3 bases removed from V and 3 bases from J, the gap between germline ends came to 6 bases. The CDR3 DNA sequence: TGTGCCAGCAGTTTCACGGACTACAATGAGCAGTTCTTC. Its protein is CASSFTDYNEQFF.

The gene calls are TRBV7-9 and TRBJ1-4; tentatively, D is TRBD1 (6 bases). V lost 0 bases to trimming and J lost 8 bases, with 10 bases between them. The CDR3 is 14 residues long. Germline assignment: CDR1 SEHNR and CDR2 FQNEAQ (reference sequence). DNA of the CDR3: TGTGCCAGCAGCTTAGCACAGGGAAGCGAAAAACTGTTTTTT. The encoded protein is CASSLAQGSEKLFF.

J is TRBJ2-3 and V is TRBV5-5; D is unresolved. V was clipped by 7 bases and J by 4 bases, with 7 bases between them. The CDR3 runs 11 residues. Germline V CDR1 and CDR2: SGHKS, YYEKEE (reference sequence). The CDR3 here is CASATADTQYF. The CDR3 bases are TGTGCCAGCGCAACAGCAGATACGCAGTATTTT.

The count of this clonotype is one. The chain links TRBV25-1 to TRBJ2-5; D could derive from TRBD1 or TRBD2 (5 bases each). The V gene lost 2 bases and the J gene lost 5 bases, with 30 bases spanning the gap. Germline V gene lookup returns CDR1 MGHDK and CDR2 SYGVNS. The CDR3 covers 20 residues. Written as DNA, the CDR3 is TGTGCCAGCAGTGAAGCGACCCAGAACGCTATGGGGGTTCCTTGGGAGACCCAGTACTTC. It is translated as CASSEATQNAMGVPWETQYF.

CDR3 DNA sequence: TGCGCCAGCAGCCAAGAACCTAGCGGAGCTAGCACAGATACGCAGTATTTT. Its translation is CASSQEPSGASTDTQYF. This chain connects TRBV4-3 to TRBJ2-3; 7 nucleotides line up with TRBD2. V lost 0 bases and J lost 0; bases outside the gene matches: 6. CDR3 length: 17 residues. Germline CDR1 is LGHNA and CDR2 is YSLEER.

This clonotype appeared once. This sequence joins TRBV4-3 and TRBJ2-7, with TRBD2 matching over 11 bases. The junction had 1 base not matched to a gene; V was cut back by 3 bases and J by 6 bases. CDR1 LGHNA and CDR2 YSLEER come from the germline V gene. The CDR3 consists of 13 residues. The CDR3 DNA is TGCGCCAGCAGCCACGGACTAGCGGGCGAGCAGTACTTC. Translated, it gives CASSHGLAGEQYF.

The chain uses TRBV4-2 and TRBJ1-1; D gene unclear. This CDR3 has 17 residues. V was trimmed by 0 bases and J by 7 bases, leaving 21 bases between them. Germline V lookup: CDR1 LGHNA, CDR2 YNFKEQ. CDR3: CASSQDTLVRHSIEAFF. The CDR3 DNA sequence: TGTGCCAGCAGCCAAGATACCCTCGTCAGGCACTCTATTGAAGCTTTCTTT.

A note on this clonotype: An end of the junction differs from the germline gene, which may be a read error. The chain combines TRBV7-3 with TRBJ2-7, with D perhaps matching TRBD1 (8 bases). Looked up from germline, CDR1 is SGHTA and CDR2 is FQGTGA. CDR3 size: 14 residues. The CDR3 sequence: CASSLTGGDYEQYF. The DNA for the CDR3 is TGTGCCAGCAGCCTAACAGGGGGGGACTACGAGCAGTACTTC.

The gene calls are TRBV29-1 and TRBJ2-7; either TRBD1 or TRBD2 may supply D (5 bases each). Trimming removed 3 bases at V and 6 bases at J, with 15 bases between. The CDR3 covers 13 residues. CDR1 SQVTM and CDR2 ANQGSEA come from the germline V gene. The CDR3 here is CSVEYVTGGEQYF. CDR3 coding DNA: TGCAGCGTTGAGTATGTCACAGGAGGCGAGCAGTACTTC.

V usage is TRBV7-9 and J usage is TRBJ2-3, with 10 bases matching TRBD1. From germline, CDR1 is SEHNR and CDR2 FQNEAQ (reference sequence). The V gene end was trimmed by 10 bases and the J gene end by 6 bases; junction bases not matched to a gene: 7. This CDR3 has 13 amino acids. This CDR3 reads CANRDRGQDTQYF. The DNA for the CDR3 is TGTGCCAACCGGGACAGGGGTCAGGATACGCAGTATTTT.

This chain joins TRBV9 and TRBJ2-5; the match to TRBD1 covers 9 bases. This CDR3 is built from 16 residues. The germline CDR1 and CDR2 sequences are SGDLS and YYNGEE. V shed 1 base, J shed 2 bases, and the junction held 6 bases outside the gene matches. CDR3: CASSVRDGTGQETQYF. The CDR3 DNA reads as TGTGCCAGCAGCGTAAGAGATGGGACAGGGCAAGAGACCCAGTACTTC.

The genes are TRBV7-9 and TRBJ2-1; 10 positions agree with TRBD2. Germline-derived CDR1 and CDR2 are SEHNR and FQNEAQ (reference sequence). V shed 4 bases, J shed 7 bases, and the junction held 7 bases outside the gene matches. This CDR3 contains 15 residues. The DNA of the CDR3 is TGTGCCAGCAGCTATCCACTAGCGGGGCGGAATGAGCAGTTCTTC. Translated, it gives CASSYPLAGRNEQFF.

V and J are TRBV7-2 and TRBJ2-1; TRBD1 aligns across 8 bases. V trimming: 5 bases; J trimming: 7 bases; junction bases outside the gene matches: 10. Per the germline V gene, CDR1 is SGHTA and CDR2 is FQGNSA. The length of the CDR3 is 15 residues. The DNA for the CDR3 is TGTGCCAGCAGCCCCGGGGCAGGGGGCTTAAATGAGCAGTTCTTC. Translation: CASSPGAGGLNEQFF.

J is TRBJ1-2 and V is TRBV7-9; no firm D call. Trimming removed 4 bases from V and 5 bases from J, with 11 bases in between. The germline V gene has CDR1 SEHNR and CDR2 FQNEAQ (reference sequence). The CDR3 consists of 13 residues. DNA for the CDR3: TGTGCCAGCAGCTATTTAGGGCTATATGGCTACACCTTC. Its protein product is CASSYLGLYGYTF.

The sample holds a few counts of this clonotype. V gene TRBV4-3 combines with J gene TRBJ1-1; no clear D gene. Germline CDR1 LGHNA, CDR2 YSLEER. The CDR3 loop spans 16 amino acids. V was trimmed by 0 bases and J by 6 bases, leaving 17 bases between them. CDR3 amino acids: CASSQDRGAFSPEAFF. The CDR3 DNA reads TGCGCCAGCAGCCAAGACAGAGGCGCTTTTTCCCCTGAAGCTTTCTTT.

J is TRBJ2-6 and V is TRBV6-2 or TRBV6-3, with D tentatively TRBD2 (5 bases). The CDR3 loop spans 14 amino acids. Per the germline V gene, CDR1 is MNHEY and CDR2 is SVGEGT. V was trimmed by 0 bases and J by 7 bases, leaving 7 bases between them. The CDR3 coding sequence is TGTGCCAGCAGTTACTCAGGAGGCGCCAACGTCCTGACTTTC. Protein sequence: CASSYSGGANVLTF.

This rearrangement joins TRBV30 to TRBJ2-7; D unresolved. CDR3 length: 14 residues. Germline values: CDR1 GTSNPN, CDR2 SVGIG (reference sequence). Trimming shortened V by 0 bases and J by 2 bases, and 11 bases separated the two germline ends. The CDR3 DNA is TGTGCCTGGAGTGTCGAGACAATACCCTACGAGCAGTACTTC. Amino acid sequence: CAWSVETIPYEQYF.

This chain joins TRBV11-2 and TRBJ2-1; D possibly matches TRBD1 or TRBD2 (6 bases each). The V end lost 1 base, the J end lost 3 bases, and 13 bases lay between the germline ends. The CDR3 runs 16 residues. Looked up from germline, CDR1 is SGHAT and CDR2 is FQNNGV. Here the CDR3 reads CASSLGQGRFYNEQFF. CDR3 coding DNA: TGTGCCAGCAGCTTAGGGCAGGGGAGGTTCTACAATGAGCAGTTCTTC.

This chain connects TRBV4-3 to TRBJ2-1; D remains ambiguous. Trimming took off 0 bases at V and 4 bases at J, with 10 bases between the two ends. Germline CDR1 and CDR2: LGHNA and YSLEER. The CDR3 has 15 residues. CDR3 DNA: TGCGCCAGCAGCCAAGATAAATCCCCTTACAATGAGCAGTTCTTC. This gives the protein CASSQDKSPYNEQFF.

In its sample, this clonotype was seen once. The chain has TRBV4-1 and TRBJ1-2; D might be TRBD1 (5 bases). CDR1 MGHRA and CDR2 YSYEKL come from the germline V gene. This CDR3 region has 15 residues. V was clipped by 1 base and J by 0 bases, with 9 bases between them. In DNA form, the CDR3 reads TGCGCCAGCAGCCAAGTAACAGGAGCTAACTATGGCTACACCTTC. It specifies CASSQVTGANYGYTF.

This clonotype has only one observation. The rearrangement joins TRBV30 to TRBJ2-1, with D perhaps TRBD2 (5 bases). The CDR3 is 13 residues long. Germline assignment: CDR1 GTSNPN and CDR2 SVGIG (reference sequence). V lost 2 bases to trimming and J lost 7 bases, with 12 bases between them. The CDR3 is CAWSLGVANEQFF. CDR3 coding DNA: TGTGCCTGGAGTCTTGGGGTAGCGAATGAGCAGTTCTTC.